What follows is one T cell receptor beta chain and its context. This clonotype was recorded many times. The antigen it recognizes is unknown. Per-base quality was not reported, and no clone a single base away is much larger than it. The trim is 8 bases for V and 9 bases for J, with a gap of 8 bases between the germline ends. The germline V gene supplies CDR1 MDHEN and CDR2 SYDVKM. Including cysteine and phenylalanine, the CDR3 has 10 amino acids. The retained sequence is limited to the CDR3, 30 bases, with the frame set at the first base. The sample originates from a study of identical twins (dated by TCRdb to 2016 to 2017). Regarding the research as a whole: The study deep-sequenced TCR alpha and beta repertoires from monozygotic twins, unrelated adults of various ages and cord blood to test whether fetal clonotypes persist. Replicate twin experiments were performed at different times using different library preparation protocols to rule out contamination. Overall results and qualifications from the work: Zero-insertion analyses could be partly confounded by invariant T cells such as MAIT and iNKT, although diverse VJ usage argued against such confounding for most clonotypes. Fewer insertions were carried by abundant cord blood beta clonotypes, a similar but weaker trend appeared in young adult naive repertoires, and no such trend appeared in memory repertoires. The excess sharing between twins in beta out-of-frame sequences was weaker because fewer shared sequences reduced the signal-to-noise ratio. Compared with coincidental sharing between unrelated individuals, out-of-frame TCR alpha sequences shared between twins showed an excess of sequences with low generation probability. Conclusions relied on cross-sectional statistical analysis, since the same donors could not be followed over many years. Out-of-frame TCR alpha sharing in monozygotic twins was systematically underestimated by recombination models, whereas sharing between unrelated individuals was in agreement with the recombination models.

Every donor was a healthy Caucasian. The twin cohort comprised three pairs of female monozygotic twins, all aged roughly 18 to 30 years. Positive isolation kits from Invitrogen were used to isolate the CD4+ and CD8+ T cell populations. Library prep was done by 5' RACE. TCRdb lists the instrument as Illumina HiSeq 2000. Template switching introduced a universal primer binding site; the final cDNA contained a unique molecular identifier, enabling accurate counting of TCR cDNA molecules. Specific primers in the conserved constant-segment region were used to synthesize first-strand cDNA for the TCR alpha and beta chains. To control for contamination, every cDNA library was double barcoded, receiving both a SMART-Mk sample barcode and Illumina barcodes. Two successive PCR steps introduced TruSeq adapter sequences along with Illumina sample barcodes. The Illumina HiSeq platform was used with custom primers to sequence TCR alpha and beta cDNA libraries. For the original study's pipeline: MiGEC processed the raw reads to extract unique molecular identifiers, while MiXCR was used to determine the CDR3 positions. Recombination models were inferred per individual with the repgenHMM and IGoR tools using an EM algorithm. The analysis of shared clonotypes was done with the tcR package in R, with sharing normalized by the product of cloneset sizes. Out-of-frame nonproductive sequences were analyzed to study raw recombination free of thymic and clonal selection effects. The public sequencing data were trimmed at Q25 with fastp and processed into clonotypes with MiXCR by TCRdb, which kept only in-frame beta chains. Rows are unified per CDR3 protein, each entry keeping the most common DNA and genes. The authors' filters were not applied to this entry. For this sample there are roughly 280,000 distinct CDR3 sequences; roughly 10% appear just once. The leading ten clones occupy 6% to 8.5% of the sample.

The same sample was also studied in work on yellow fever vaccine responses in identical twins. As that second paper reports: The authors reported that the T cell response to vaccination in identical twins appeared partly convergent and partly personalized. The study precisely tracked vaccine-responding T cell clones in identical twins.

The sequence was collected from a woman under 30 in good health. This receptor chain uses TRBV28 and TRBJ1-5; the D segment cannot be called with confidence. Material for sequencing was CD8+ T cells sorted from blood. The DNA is TGTGCCAGCTCGCGTGGGCCCCAGCATTTT. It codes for CASSRGPQHF.